The rows below give T cell receptor beta chains drawn from one sample of a study of blood T cell repertoires in COVID-19. Produced via immunoSEQ multiplex PCR; TCRdb's table is partial and in-frame only. The table shows around 260,000 clones, with about 90% occurring only once. Sequencing used peripheral blood. The receptors derive from a person aged 18 to 30 with COVID-19, enrolled during active disease. CDR3s include the opening cysteine and the closing phenylalanine or tryptophan. The order of the fields is V gene, clone size, J gene, D gene, CDR3 DNA, CDR3 protein. The D gene is left open where the match is weak. Clone sizes are given selectively: once, few, many, or a class where the clone is expanded.

TRBV7-2,NA,TRBJ2-3,NA,TGTGCCAGCAGCTTACTAGCGATTAGCACAGATACGCAGTATTTT,CASSLLAISTDTQYF
TRBV10-3,NA,TRBJ2-7,NA,TGTGCCAGCGGGGACAGCTCCTACGAGCAGTACTTC,CASGDSSYEQYF
TRBV21-1,NA,TRBJ2-4,NA,TGTGCCAGCAGCAAAGTTTCTAGCGGGAGGTACGCGGTGTCCAAAAACATTCAGTACTTC,CASSKVSSGRYAVSKNIQYF
TRBV24-1,once,TRBJ1-2,NA,TGTGCCACCAGTGAGCCCGGGGGGCCCAACTATGGCTACACCTTC,CATSEPGGPNYGYTF
TRBV7-8,NA,TRBJ2-1,TRBD1,TGTGCCAGCAGCACCGGGACAGGGCACAATGAGCAGTTCTTC,CASSTGTGHNEQFF
TRBV29-1,NA,TRBJ2-7,TRBD2,TGCAGCGTTGAAGTCGGACTAGCGGGAGGATTCTACGAGCAGTACTTC,CSVEVGLAGGFYEQYF
TRBV4-3,NA,TRBJ1-2,TRBD1,TGCGCCAGCAGCCAAGTGAGGGGGCTCGGTGGCTACACCTTC,CASSQVRGLGGYTF
TRBV24-1,NA,TRBJ2-1,TRBD2,TGTGCCACCAGTGACGGGGGACTAGCGTATTACAATGAGCAGTTCTTC,CATSDGGLAYYNEQFF
TRBV5-1,NA,TRBJ1-2,NA,TGCGCCAGCAGCTTCGGGGCGTCGGAGGGCTATGGCTACACCTTC,CASSFGASEGYGYTF
TRBV28,NA,TRBJ2-3,TRBD2,TGTGCCAGCAGTTTTGGGGCTAGCGGGAGTGCAGATACGCAGTATTTT,CASSFGASGSADTQYF
TRBV28,NA,TRBJ2-2,NA,TGTGCCAGCAGTTTACCGACAGTTCCCGGGGAGCTGTTTTTT,CASSLPTVPGELFF
TRBV10-3,NA,TRBJ2-1,NA,TGTGCCATCAGTGGGCAGGGGCGCAATGAGCAGTTCTTC,CAISGQGRNEQFF
TRBV10-3,NA,TRBJ1-5,NA,TGTGCCATCAGTGAGTGGGGGGAAGGAGATCAGCCCCAGCATTTT,CAISEWGEGDQPQHF
TRBV2,NA,TRBJ2-7,TRBD2,TGTGCCAGCAGTGAAGCGCTAGCGGGAGTATTCGAGCAGTACTTC,CASSEALAGVFEQYF
TRBV2,NA,TRBJ1-5,TRBD1,TGTGCCAGCAGTGAGGCCACAGGGGTGGGTCAGCCCCAGCATTTT,CASSEATGVGQPQHF
TRBV6-5,NA,TRBJ2-5,TRBD1,TGTGCCAGCAGGTTGGGACAGGGGGGTACCCAGTACTTC,CASRLGQGGTQYF
TRBV5-6,NA,TRBJ1-1,NA,TGTGCCAGCAGCTTGAGTCGGTCTTACACTGAAGCTTTCTTT,CASSLSRSYTEAFF
TRBV6-6,once,TRBJ1-5,NA,TGTGCCAGCAGTTCACAGGGAAATCAGCCCCAGCATTTT,CASSSQGNQPQHF
TRBV28,NA,TRBJ2-7,NA,TGTGCCAGCAGTTTCGGTTTAGACTACGAGCAGTACTTC,CASSFGLDYEQYF
TRBV24-1,once,TRBJ1-5,NA,TGTGCCACCCAGGGGTGGGGCGCCGATCAGCCCCAGCATTTT,CATQGWGADQPQHF
TRBV7-9,NA,TRBJ1-2,TRBD1,TGTGCCAGCAGCTTAGGGGGACAGGGAGAAAACTATGGCTACACCTTC,CASSLGGQGENYGYTF
TRBV7-2,NA,TRBJ1-1,TRBD1,TGTGCCACCCAAGGACAGGTGAACACTGAAGCTTTCTTT,CATQGQVNTEAFF
TRBV27,once,TRBJ2-1,TRBD2,TGTGCCAGCAGTTTTGCTAGCGGGCCTTACAATGAGCAGTTCTTC,CASSFASGPYNEQFF
TRBV4-3,once,TRBJ1-3,NA,TGCGCCAGCAGCCCGGGATTCTCTGGAAACACCATATATTTT,CASSPGFSGNTIYF
TRBV6-1,NA,TRBJ2-1,NA,TGTGCCAGCAGTGAAGCGGACCGGGACTACAATGAGCAGTTCTTC,CASSEADRDYNEQFF
TRBV4-2,NA,TRBJ1-2,NA,TGTGCCAGCAGCCAAGAGTCAGGGGCTGGCTACACCTTC,CASSQESGAGYTF
TRBV2,NA,TRBJ2-5,NA,TGTGCCAGCAGTGAAGACCGGGGGAAAGGTCGGACCCAGTACTTC,CASSEDRGKGRTQYF
TRBV6-4,NA,TRBJ2-7,NA,TGTGCCAGCAGTGAACAGGGCCCTTCCGAGCAGTACTTC,CASSEQGPSEQYF
TRBV12-3/TRBV12-4,NA,TRBJ1-3,NA,TGTGCCAGCAGTGACGAGGTCCGGGACACCATATATTTT,CASSDEVRDTIYF
TRBV6-6,NA,TRBJ1-5,NA,TGTGCCAGCAGTTCTGAGTTGCAGCCCCAGCATTTT,CASSSELQPQHF
TRBV7-2,once,TRBJ2-3,TRBD1,TGTGCCAGCAGCTTGGACAGGGGTCCTACGCAGTATTTT,CASSLDRGPTQYF
TRBV7-9,NA,TRBJ2-7,NA,TGTGCCAGCAGCTCGGACAGATTCGGCGAGCAGTACTTC,CASSSDRFGEQYF
TRBV5-1,once,TRBJ2-7,TRBD2,TGCGCCAGCAGCTTGGTGGCTAGCGGGGTCAGCTCCTACGAGCAGTACTTC,CASSLVASGVSSYEQYF
TRBV2,NA,TRBJ2-5,NA,TGTGCCAGCAGTGAGAGGGAAACCGGGTTTGGAGAGACCCAGTACTTC,CASSERETGFGETQYF
TRBV4-3,NA,TRBJ2-2,TRBD2,TGCGCCAGCAGCCAAACGCCGCGGGGACTAGCGGGATTTGGGCACACCGGGGAGCTGTTTTTT,CASSQTPRGLAGFGHTGELFF
TRBV5-4,NA,TRBJ2-1,TRBD2,TGTGCCAGCAGCTTGTTTAGCGGGAGATACAATGAGCAGTTCTTC,CASSLFSGRYNEQFF
TRBV6-2/TRBV6-3,NA,TRBJ1-2,TRBD1,TGTGCCAGCAGTCGGACAGGGAGCTACTATGGCTACACCTTC,CASSRTGSYYGYTF
TRBV4-1,once,TRBJ2-4,TRBD2,TGCGCCAGCAGCCAAATGGGGGTTCCGGGACTAGCGGGTGCTATTCAGTACTTC,CASSQMGVPGLAGAIQYF
TRBV6-6,NA,TRBJ2-2,TRBD1,TGTGCCAGCGGCAGGACAGGGGGGACCGGGGAGCTGTTTTTT,CASGRTGGTGELFF